One sample yielded the 30 T cell receptor beta chains listed below, sequenced in a study of shared clonotypes between healthy human individuals. Produced via immunoSEQ multiplex PCR; TCRdb's table is partial and in-frame only. The table records about 1.5 million clones, 96% of them present only once. Material: naive CD4+ T cells sorted from blood. Subset of the sample: CD45RA+ positively selected. Source of these receptors: a man in his thirties or forties in good health.

V usage is TRBV5-1 and J usage is TRBJ1-1; no clear D gene. V gave up 1 base and J gave up 8 bases, with 15 bases separating them. There are 14 residues in the CDR3. Germline assignment: CDR1 SGHRS and CDR2 YFSETQ. The CDR3 spells CASSLLTPGLEAFF. The CDR3 DNA is TGCGCCAGCAGCTTGTTGACCCCCGGACTAGAAGCTTTCTTT.

This chain joins TRBV29-1 and TRBJ1-1, with D unresolved. Trimming cost V 6 bases and J 7 bases, with 9 bases left between them. This CDR3 has 10 amino acids. Germline-derived CDR1 and CDR2 are SQVTM and ANQGSEA. The CDR3 loop reads CSVRDFEAFF. DNA for the CDR3: TGCAGCGTCCGGGATTTTGAAGCTTTCTTT.

This chain connects TRBV29-1 to TRBJ2-2; D remains ambiguous. Per germline, CDR1 SQVTM and CDR2 ANQGSEA. This CDR3 spans 12 amino acids. V lost 6 bases to trimming and J lost 6 bases, with 11 bases between them. CDR3 DNA: TGCAGCGTAGGACGGTTCCCCGGGGAGCTGTTTTTT. It encodes CSVGRFPGELFF.

The chain combines TRBV28 with TRBJ2-7; 7 bases map to TRBD2. This CDR3 has 15 residues. Germline assignment: CDR1 MDHEN and CDR2 SYDVKM. J lost 3 bases, V lost 2 bases, and 7 bases had no gene match. Here the CDR3 DNA reads TGTGCCAGCAGTTTAGGGGCGGGAGTGGGCTACGAGCAGTACTTC. It specifies CASSLGAGVGYEQYF. Drawing the rest from reference TRBV28 and TRBJ2-7, the complete variable domain is DVKVTQSSRYLVKRTGEKVFLECVQDMDHENMFWYRQDPGLGLRLIYFSYDVKMKEKGDIPEGYSVSREKKERFSLILESASTNQTSMYLCASSLGAGVGYEQYFGPGTRLTVT.

Concerning this clone itself: In the same sample, other DNA sequences code for this CDR3. The rearrangement links TRBV5-4 to TRBJ2-3, with D perhaps matching TRBD1 or TRBD2 (5 bases each). V was pared by 2 bases and J by 2 bases, with 9 bases between. Looked up from germline, CDR1 is SGHNT and CDR2 is YYREEE (reference sequence). The CDR3 runs to 14 residues. The CDR3 loop reads CASSLEGPTDTQYF. The CDR3 region has the DNA TGTGCCAGCAGCTTAGAGGGGCCCACAGATACGCAGTATTTT.

The rearrangement links TRBV15 to TRBJ2-5; D call uncertain. V lost 0 bases to trimming and J lost 0 bases, with 8 bases between them. Germline CDR1 is LNHNV and CDR2 is YYDKDF (reference sequence). CDR3 length equals 15 residues. CDR3 coding DNA: TGTGCCACCAGCAGAGAGGGCAGCCACCAAGAGACCCAGTACTTC. Translating gives CATSREGSHQETQYF. Filled out from reference TRBV15 and TRBJ2-5, the complete variable domain reads DAMVIQNPRYQVTQFGKPVTLSCSQTLNHNVMYWYQQKSSQAPKLLFHYYDKDFNNEADTPDNFQSRRPNTSFCFLDIRSPGLGDTAMYLCATSREGSHQETQYFGPGTRLLVL.

V gene TRBV28 combines with J gene TRBJ1-4; D perhaps matches TRBD1 (5 bases). This CDR3 is 14 amino acids long. From germline, CDR1 is MDHEN and CDR2 SYDVKM. Trimming removed 7 bases at V and 5 bases at J, with 14 bases between. The CDR3 loop reads CASTEQRGNEKLFF. In DNA, the CDR3 is TGTGCCAGCACGGAACAGCGGGGGAATGAAAAACTGTTTTTT. Full variable domain (remainder filled in from reference TRBV28 and TRBJ1-4): DVKVTQSSRYLVKRTGEKVFLECVQDMDHENMFWYRQDPGLGLRLIYFSYDVKMKEKGDIPEGYSVSREKKERFSLILESASTNQTSMYLCASTEQRGNEKLFFGSGTQLSVL.

This clone is a singleton in its sample. The chain carries TRBV6-4 and TRBJ1-4; D gene uncertain. Germline lookup yields CDR1 MRHNA and CDR2 SNTAGT. The CDR3 has 13 residues. V lost 6 bases and J 4 bases, leaving 9 bases between the germline ends. The CDR3 protein is CASSVSLNEKLFF. In DNA, the CDR3 is TGTGCCAGCAGCGTATCCCTTAATGAAAAACTGTTTTTT.

This clone was seen a few times. The sample contains more than one DNA sequence encoding this CDR3. This chain joins TRBV19 and TRBJ2-3; D gene uncertain. With 3 bases removed from V and 4 bases from J, the gap between germline ends came to 2 bases. The CDR3 has 11 residues. Looked up from germline, CDR1 is LNHDA and CDR2 is SQIVND (reference sequence). The chain's CDR3 is CASSISDTQYF. The CDR3 DNA reads as TGTGCCAGTAGTATCTCAGATACGCAGTATTTT.

V is TRBV9 and J is TRBJ1-2, with D possibly matching TRBD1 (6 bases). Germline lookup yields CDR1 SGDLS and CDR2 YYNGEE. Trimming cost V 2 bases and J 4 bases, with 21 bases left between them. The CDR3 length is 17 residues. CDR3 bases: TGTGCCAGCAGCGTTCCTCTCGGGGGGGCCGGGAGCTATGGCTACACCTTC. This codes for CASSVPLGGAGSYGYTF.

The rearrangement links TRBV10-2 to TRBJ1-1; the D is unclear. CDR1 and CDR2 (germline): WSHSY, SAAADI. V lost 2 bases to trimming and J lost 2 bases, with 9 bases between them. This CDR3 spans 14 amino acids. CDR3 nucleotides: TGCGCCAGCAGTGAGAAGGGTCGTAACACTGAAGCTTTCTTT. It translates to CASSEKGRNTEAFF.

The chain combines TRBV2 with TRBJ1-5, with unresolved D. From germline, CDR1 is SNHLY and CDR2 FYNNEI. The CDR3 has 13 amino acids. V shed 11 bases and J shed 6 bases, with 17 bases lying between them. CDR3: CAGQDGRTQPQHF. In DNA form, the CDR3 reads TGTGCCGGCCAAGATGGGAGAACTCAGCCCCAGCATTTT. The variable domain in full, completed from reference TRBV2 and TRBJ1-5, reads EPEVTQTPSHQVTQMGQEVILRCVPISNHLYFYWYRQILGQKVEFLVSFYNNEISEKSEIFDDQFSVERPDGSNFTLKIRSTKLEDSAMYFCAGQDGRTQPQHFGDGTRLSIL.

V and J are TRBV15 and TRBJ1-4, with 7 bases aligning to TRBD1. Germline V CDR1 and CDR2: LNHNV, YYDKDF (reference sequence). The junction had 17 bases not matched to a gene; V was cut back by 0 bases and J by 10 bases. The CDR3 runs 18 residues. CDR3 sequence reads: CATSRDRLGGGASGKLFF. Here the CDR3 DNA reads TGTGCCACCAGCAGAGATAGGCTGGGAGGGGGCGCTTCCGGAAAACTGTTTTTT.

V usage is TRBV2 and J usage is TRBJ2-3; 12 bases align to TRBD2. CDR1 SNHLY and CDR2 FYNNEI come from the germline V gene. V dropped 4 bases and J dropped 7; count of bases not matched to a gene: 6. The CDR3 contains 15 residues. The DNA of the CDR3 is TGTGCCAGCAGTGCTACTAGCGGGAGGACGTATACGCAGTATTTT. Its protein is CASSATSGRTYTQYF. Complete variable domain (other parts from reference TRBV2 and TRBJ2-3): EPEVTQTPSHQVTQMGQEVILRCVPISNHLYFYWYRQILGQKVEFLVSFYNNEISEKSEIFDDQFSVERPDGSNFTLKIRSTKLEDSAMYFCASSATSGRTYTQYFGPGTRLTVL.

This clone was observed once. V and J are TRBV6-5 and TRBJ1-3; no firm D call. CDR1 and CDR2 (germline): MNHEY, SVGAGI. Trimming shortened V by 2 bases and J by 0 bases, and 5 bases separated the two germline ends. The CDR3 length is 14 residues. CDR3 coding DNA: TGTGCCAGCAGTTACGAGAGCTCTGGAAACACCATATATTTT. Its protein is CASSYESSGNTIYF.

The rearrangement uses TRBV5-4 and TRBJ2-7, with 8 bases identical to TRBD2. V lost 3 bases, J lost 2 bases, and 10 bases stayed unmatched. Germline V CDR1 and CDR2: SGHNT, YYREEE (reference sequence). The CDR3 length is 16 residues. The CDR3 protein is CASSSPGGAGPYEQYF. CDR3 coding DNA: TGTGCCAGCAGCTCCCCCGGGGGGGCAGGGCCCTACGAGCAGTACTTC.

The V gene is TRBV11-2, the J gene TRBJ2-4, with TRBD1 matching 10 bases. V gave up 5 bases and J gave up 4 bases; unmatched junction bases: 8. This CDR3 region has 16 residues. The germline CDR1 and CDR2 sequences are SGHAT and FQNNGV. The CDR3 sequence is CASSRVRDRGKNIQYF. In DNA form, the CDR3 reads TGTGCCAGCAGCAGGGTAAGGGACAGGGGTAAAAACATTCAGTACTTC.

V is TRBV7-6 and J is TRBJ2-5, with D maybe TRBD2 (6 bases). The CDR3 is 15 residues long. Looked up from germline, CDR1 is SGHVS and CDR2 is FNYEAQ. V lost 1 base and J lost 5, with 14 bases in between. CDR3 sequence: CASSLVGLSGETQYF. CDR3 in DNA: TGTGCCAGCAGCTTAGTGGGACTCTCAGGGGAGACCCAGTACTTC.

The chain recombines TRBV10-2 with TRBJ2-7; D may be TRBD1 (5 bases). The CDR3 spans 13 residues. Per the germline V gene, CDR1 is WSHSY and CDR2 is SAAADI. V dropped 6 bases and J dropped 3 bases, with 12 bases sitting between them. Here the CDR3 DNA reads TGCGCCAGCAGAGGGGCCACGGTCTACGAGCAGTACTTC. Translated: CASRGATVYEQYF.

The chain joins TRBV27 to TRBJ2-7; 8 bases match TRBD2. This CDR3 region has 16 residues. V lost 6 bases to trimming and J lost 2 bases; unmatched junction nucleotides: 12. Germline-derived CDR1 and CDR2 are MNHEY and SMNVEV (reference sequence). The CDR3 DNA sequence: TGTGCCAGCAGCTCTCTTGACGGCGGGAGGACCTACGAGCAGTACTTC. Residues: CASSSLDGGRTYEQYF.

The chain carries TRBV5-1 and TRBJ1-1; D not resolved. Trimming left V 0 bases short and J 7 bases short, with 10 bases between. CDR1 and CDR2 (germline): SGHRS, YFSETQ. The CDR3 spans 13 residues. CDR3 in DNA: TGCGCCAGCAGCTTGGAGGCGGAACTTGAAGCTTTCTTT. Translated: CASSLEAELEAFF.

V and J are TRBV5-6 and TRBJ2-7; 10 bases are a match to TRBD2. The CDR3 runs to 14 residues. Germline assignment: CDR1 SGHDT and CDR2 YYEEEE. J was trimmed by 5 bases and V by 0 bases; bases with no gene match: 2. CDR3 in amino acids: CASSLASGSHEQYF. CDR3 DNA sequence: TGTGCCAGCAGCTTGGCTAGCGGGAGTCACGAGCAGTACTTC. Full variable domain (remainder filled in from reference TRBV5-6 and TRBJ2-7): DAGVTQSPTHLIKTRGQQVTLRCSPKSGHDTVSWYQQALGQGPQFIFQYYEEEERQRGNFPDRFSGHQFPNYSSELNVNALLLGDSALYLCASSLASGSHEQYFGPGTRLTVT.

The chain recombines TRBV28 with TRBJ2-5; 9 positions agree with TRBD1. The CDR3 runs to 15 residues. V lost 3 bases to trimming and J lost 2 bases; unmatched junction nucleotides: 4. Germline assignment: CDR1 MDHEN and CDR2 SYDVKM. The DNA for the CDR3 is TGTGCCAGCAGTTTCTTCGGACAGGGGCAAGAGACCCAGTACTTC. Its translation: CASSFFGQGQETQYF. Supplemented by reference TRBV28 and TRBJ2-5, the full variable domain reads DVKVTQSSRYLVKRTGEKVFLECVQDMDHENMFWYRQDPGLGLRLIYFSYDVKMKEKGDIPEGYSVSREKKERFSLILESASTNQTSMYLCASSFFGQGQETQYFGPGTRLLVL.

The chain has TRBV7-2 and TRBJ2-4; 7 bases align to TRBD2. The CDR3 has 14 amino acids. The germline V gene encodes CDR1 SGHTA and CDR2 FQGNSA. V shed 5 bases, J shed 8 bases, and the junction held 9 bases outside the gene matches. The DNA of the CDR3 is TGTGCCAGCAGCCCGACGTGGGCGGGGGACATTCAGTACTTC. Amino acids: CASSPTWAGDIQYF.

This sequence joins TRBV5-1 and TRBJ2-1; unclear D gene. Germline values: CDR1 SGHRS, CDR2 YFSETQ. Trimming took 0 bases from V and 0 from J, leaving 13 bases between them. CDR3 size: 17 residues. CDR3 sequence reads: CASSLAGANPSYNEQFF. As DNA, the CDR3 is TGCGCCAGCAGCTTGGCTGGTGCCAATCCCTCCTACAATGAGCAGTTCTTC.

The chain is built from TRBV7-9 and TRBJ1-1, with a weak D call TRBD1 (6 bases). Germline V gives CDR1 SEHNR, CDR2 FQNEAQ (reference sequence). V lost 10 bases and J lost 2, with 14 bases in between. The CDR3 is 13 amino acids. Here the CDR3 DNA reads TGTGCCATCGAAGAACAGGGTAACACTGAAGCTTTCTTT. Translated, it gives CAIEEQGNTEAFF.

This chain links TRBV29-1 with TRBJ1-2; TRBD1 is a possible D gene (5 bases). Trimming stripped 6 bases from V and 1 base from J, with 12 bases between. From germline, CDR1 is SQVTM and CDR2 ANQGSEA. The CDR3 is 13 amino acids. CDR3 DNA: TGCAGCGTCCCGGGACGGAGTAACTATGGCTACACCTTC. Its translation: CSVPGRSNYGYTF. The whole variable domain, remainder taken from reference TRBV29-1 and TRBJ1-2, is SAVISQKPSRDICQRGTSLTIQCQVDSQVTMMFWYRQQPGQSLTLIATANQGSEATYESGFVIDKFPISRPNLTFSTLTVSNMSPEDSSIYLCSVPGRSNYGYTFGSGTRLTVV.

The chain joins TRBV29-1 to TRBJ2-5; D remains unclear. The CDR3 runs 13 residues. Trimming took off 5 bases at V and 1 base at J, with 11 bases between the two ends. The germline gives CDR1 SQVTM, CDR2 ANQGSEA. The CDR3 spells CSVQRSTQETQYF. The CDR3 nucleotides read TGCAGCGTTCAAAGGAGTACCCAAGAGACCCAGTACTTC.

This chain links TRBV11-2 with TRBJ1-1; D gene uncertain. Germline values: CDR1 SGHAT, CDR2 FQNNGV. This CDR3 is built from 14 residues. Deletions cut 5 bases from V and 6 bases from J, with 16 bases between. CDR3 amino acids: CASSHHRRNAEAFF. CDR3 DNA sequence: TGTGCCAGCAGCCACCATCGACGAAACGCTGAAGCTTTCTTT.

CDR3 protein: CASSAASDAGEQFF. The CDR3, as DNA: TGCGCCAGCAGTGCCGCTAGCGACGCTGGGGAGCAGTTCTTC. This chain links TRBV10-2 with TRBJ2-1, with D tentatively TRBD2 (6 bases). Germline CDR1 is WSHSY and CDR2 is SAAADI. The CDR3 sequence is 14 residues long. Trimming shortened V by 4 bases and J by 10 bases, and 17 bases separated the two germline ends.